One and the same sample provided the 14 T cell receptor beta chains below, sequenced in a study of T-cell reconstitution after alpha-beta-depleted transplantation in children. Unique molecular identifiers were incorporated when the TCRbeta library was constructed. From the PCR reads, TCRdb called clonotypes with MiXCR, one entry per CDR3 protein. The table shows hundreds of thousands of distinct CDR3 sequences, with about 9.2% occurring only once. The sequencing used PBMCs from the stem cell graft donor, collected from the stem cell graft. The receptors originated from a human donor who donated a stem cell graft to a child with acute lymphoblastic leukemia.

This clonotype was recorded a few times. This chain links TRBV24-1 with TRBJ2-3; D not resolved. Germline V gene data show CDR1 as KGHDR and CDR2 as SFDVKD. The CDR3 is 16 amino acids. V gave up 1 base and J gave up 2 bases, with 12 bases separating them. The CDR3: CATSDFAREYTDTQYF. The CDR3 nucleotides are TGTGCCACCAGTGATTTCGCCCGCGAATACACAGATACGCAGTATTTT.

The table lists this clonotype with a few counts. V is TRBV7-8 and J is TRBJ2-5, with D possibly matching TRBD2 (6 bases). In germline, CDR1 is SGHVS, CDR2 FQNEAQ. The CDR3 runs to 18 residues. The germline V and J ends were trimmed by 0 bases and 1 base, with 18 bases remaining between them. The CDR3 DNA sequence: TGTGCCAGCAGCTTAGCGGTGTCGACTAGTTATGTCCAAGAGACCCAGTACTTC. This codes for CASSLAVSTSYVQETQYF.

The chain recombines TRBV7-6 with TRBJ2-4; D may correspond to TRBD1 or TRBD2 (5 bases each). This CDR3 has 18 residues. Germline V gene data show CDR1 as SGHVS and CDR2 as FNYEAQ. V was trimmed by 2 bases and J by 11 bases, leaving 28 bases between them. CDR3 sequence (DNA): TGTGCCAGCAGCTTACGGGTCCCTTATAGCGAGGGACCAATCGTTCAGTACTTC. Its protein is CASSLRVPYSEGPIVQYF.

This clonotype occurred many times. The chain is built from TRBV6-5 and TRBJ2-3; 7 bases are a match to TRBD2. The CDR3 totals 15 residues. Germline V gene sequence: CDR1 MNHEY, CDR2 SVGAGI. J gave up 5 bases and V 2 bases, and 7 bases lay outside the gene matches. CDR3 amino acids: CASSYGLTSVDTQYF. CDR3 DNA sequence: TGTGCCAGCAGTTACGGCCTTACTAGCGTAGATACGCAGTATTTT.

This clonotype was picked up a small number of times. The V gene is TRBV29-1, the J gene TRBJ1-1; no clear D. The CDR3 spans 13 residues. Germline V gene lookup returns CDR1 SQVTM and CDR2 ANQGSEA. Trimming left V 6 bases short and J 0 bases short, with 11 bases between. The CDR3 is CSVLTGLNTEAFF. CDR3 nucleotide sequence: TGCAGCGTCTTGACGGGATTGAACACTGAAGCTTTCTTT.

This clonotype was recorded many times. This sequence joins TRBV5-1 and TRBJ2-5, with D possibly being TRBD1 (5 bases). Germline V gene data show CDR1 as SGHRS and CDR2 as YFSETQ. The ends were cut back, 3 bases at V and 2 bases at J, with 14 bases in the middle. CDR3 length equals 15 residues. CDR3 DNA sequence: TGCGCCAGCAGCTGGAGACAGACTCAACAAGAGACCCAGTACTTC. It yields the protein CASSWRQTQQETQYF.

This clonotype was counted many times. The V gene is TRBV6-2 or TRBV6-3, the J gene TRBJ2-7; D call uncertain. The CDR3 spans 16 residues. Germline loops: CDR1 MNHEY, CDR2 SVGEGT. Trimming shortened V by 6 bases and J by 1 base, and 19 bases separated the two germline ends. The CDR3 protein is CASSTNLPPKSYEQYF. CDR3 in DNA: TGTGCCAGCAGCACCAATCTTCCACCCAAATCCTACGAGCAGTACTTC.

A few counts support this clonotype. V gene TRBV5-1 combines with J gene TRBJ1-1; D is ambiguous. V gave up 0 bases and J gave up 1 base, with 13 bases separating them. The V gene's germline CDR1 is SGHRS and CDR2 YFSETQ. CDR3 length equals 16 residues. The CDR3 sequence is CASSLGDTRPNTEAFF. The CDR3 DNA sequence: TGCGCCAGCAGCTTGGGCGACACCCGGCCGAACACTGAAGCTTTCTTT.

This clonotype was detected once. The chain recombines TRBV4-3 with TRBJ2-3; D remains ambiguous. From germline, CDR1 is LGHNA and CDR2 YSLEER. This CDR3 spans 12 amino acids. V lost 1 base and J 9 bases, leaving 8 bases between the germline ends. The CDR3 DNA reads as TGCGCCAGCAGCCAAGGGGAAGGGACGCAGTATTTT. Residues: CASSQGEGTQYF.

About this clonotype: As the CDR3 is not closed by the conserved phenylalanine or tryptophan, this likely results from a read error. This chain connects TRBV12-3 or TRBV12-4 to TRBJ1-4, with D hard to call. The CDR3 runs to 15 residues. The V and J ends lost 6 bases and 4 bases respectively, with 15 bases between them. CDR3 coding DNA: TGTGCCAGCAGGACTTCCGGGAACGGTAATGAAAAACTGTTTTAT. The encoded protein is CASRTSGNGNEKLFY.

This clonotype was detected a few times. The rearrangement uses TRBV27 and TRBJ2-1; 8 nucleotides line up with TRBD2. Germline V lookup: CDR1 MNHEY, CDR2 SMNVEV (reference sequence). CDR3 size: 13 residues. Trimming removed 5 bases from V and 10 bases from J; junction bases left unmatched: 7. CDR3 nucleotides: TGTGCCAGCAGTCTGGGACTAGTCCGGGAGCAGTTCTTC. Its translation is CASSLGLVREQFF.

This clonotype was observed a few times. This sequence joins TRBV7-2 and TRBJ2-5; 10 bases match TRBD2. This CDR3 is built from 16 residues. V lost 3 bases, J lost 2 bases, and 6 bases stayed unmatched. CDR1 is SGHTA and CDR2 is FQGNSA in the germline V gene. DNA of the CDR3: TGTGCCAGCAGCTTCCCAAGGACTAGCGGACAAGAGACCCAGTACTTC. Its protein is CASSFPRTSGQETQYF.

This clonotype was found a few times. This chain uses TRBV27 with TRBJ1-1; tentative D call: TRBD1 (6 bases). The CDR3 has 14 residues. V lost 2 bases, J lost 8 bases, and 15 bases lay in between. Looked up from germline, CDR1 is MNHEY and CDR2 is SMNVEV (reference sequence). The CDR3 loop reads CASSLIFGGREAFF. Written as DNA, the CDR3 is TGTGCCAGCAGTTTAATTTTCGGGGGCCGCGAAGCTTTCTTT.

This rearrangement joins TRBV11-3 to TRBJ2-5, with D unclear. V was shortened by 6 bases and J by 3 bases, with 2 bases between the two germline ends. There are 10 residues in the CDR3. Looked up from germline, CDR1 is SGHNT and CDR2 is YENEEA. The CDR3 sequence: CASREETQYF. The CDR3 DNA sequence: TGTGCCAGCAGGGAAGAGACCCAGTACTTC.